The subject of this entry is one TCR beta chain. What it recognizes is unknown. The data were obtained in a study of T cell responses to AZD1222 COVID-19 vaccine. General study findings and limits: Repertoires were obtained solely post-peak T cell response. Spike-specific TCR repertoires showed rising breadth and depth after two AZD1222 doses. The study found vaccine-associated CD4 TCRs spanning spike, dominant at 160-218 and 743-854. At baseline, just a handful of AZD1222 recipients tested seropositive.

The assay was immunoSEQ multiplex PCR, and TCRdb's table has in-frame clones only and misses some. The sample includes 130,000 to 150,000 clones, about nine tenths of them seen just once. Germline loops: CDR1 SNHLY, CDR2 FYNNEI. V dropped 6 bases and J dropped 5; count of bases not matched to a gene: 15. The CDR3 spans 16 residues. The rearrangement uses TRBV2 and TRBJ1-2; 7 positions agree with TRBD1. The sample in question was peripheral blood, obtained on day 0 of AZD1222 vaccination. This receptor was taken from an adult in good health. The CDR3, as DNA: TGTGCCAGCAGGGGGACAGCCCAGGGGAGGTCTTATGGCTACACCTTC. Amino acid sequence: CASRGTAQGRSYGYTF.